A selection of T cell receptor beta chains follows, all from one sample in a study of identical twins. TCRdb fed the 5' RACE reads into MiXCR, producing one record per CDR3 protein. The table records 600,000 to 800,000 distinct CDR3 sequences, 20% to 25% of them present only once. These same records also appear under a second study, on T cells expressing NK-cell markers.

The sample consisted of PBMCs. These receptors all come from a woman aged 18-35 years in good health. Each CDR3 is given with its conserved first and last residue. D genes are given only for firm matches. Some rows mark clone size as missing; the rest say once, few, many or name a class of expanded clone.

cdr3_length: 13; d_call: NA; v_call: TRBV20-1; clone_size: NA; j_call: TRBJ1-1; cdr3_aa: CSARPGGVPEAFF; cdr3_nt: TGCAGTGCTAGACCCGGGGGGGTACCTGAAGCTTTCTTT
cdr3_length: 16; d_call: NA; v_call: TRBV6-5; clone_size: NA; j_call: TRBJ2-2; cdr3_aa: CASSYGGTIMAGELFF; cdr3_nt: TGTGCCAGCAGTTACGGCGGGACAATAATGGCCGGGGAGCTGTTTTTT
cdr3_length: 15; d_call: TRBD2; v_call: TRBV20-1; clone_size: NA; j_call: TRBJ2-3; cdr3_aa: CSAPDSGGVSDTQYF; cdr3_nt: TGCAGTGCTCCCGATAGCGGGGGGGTGTCCGATACGCAGTATTTT
cdr3_length: 16; d_call: NA; v_call: TRBV7-9; clone_size: many; j_call: TRBJ2-2; cdr3_aa: CASSSPEGRNTGELFF; cdr3_nt: TGTGCCAGCAGCTCCCCCGAGGGCAGGAACACCGGGGAGCTGTTTTTT
cdr3_length: 15; d_call: NA; v_call: TRBV12-3/TRBV12-4; clone_size: few; j_call: TRBJ2-2; cdr3_aa: CASSLQGVITGELFF; cdr3_nt: TGTGCCAGCAGCCTACAGGGCGTAATTACCGGGGAGCTGTTTTTT
cdr3_length: 14; d_call: NA; v_call: TRBV29-1; clone_size: few; j_call: TRBJ1-2; cdr3_aa: CSVEDSQGDYGYTF; cdr3_nt: TGCAGCGTAGAGGACAGCCAAGGTGACTATGGCTACACCTTC
cdr3_length: 15; d_call: TRBD2; v_call: TRBV9; clone_size: NA; j_call: TRBJ2-1; cdr3_aa: CASSVESRELEEQFF; cdr3_nt: TGTGCCAGCAGCGTAGAATCGCGGGAGTTGGAGGAGCAGTTCTTC
cdr3_length: 11; d_call: NA; v_call: TRBV20-1; clone_size: many; j_call: TRBJ2-1; cdr3_aa: CSASSNNEQFF; cdr3_nt: TGCAGTGCTAGCTCCAACAATGAGCAGTTCTTC
cdr3_length: 16; d_call: TRBD2; v_call: TRBV20-1; clone_size: NA; j_call: TRBJ2-1; cdr3_aa: CSARVLAAGRHNEQFF; cdr3_nt: TGCAGTGCTAGAGTACTAGCGGCGGGTCGGCACAATGAGCAGTTCTTC
cdr3_length: 13; d_call: NA; v_call: TRBV12-3/TRBV12-4; clone_size: few; j_call: TRBJ2-1; cdr3_aa: CATQENTYNEQFF; cdr3_nt: TGTGCCACCCAGGAGAATACCTACAATGAGCAGTTCTTC
cdr3_length: 19; d_call: TRBD2; v_call: TRBV20-1; clone_size: few; j_call: TRBJ2-4; cdr3_aa: CSAPSPGLAGGRAKNIQYF; cdr3_nt: TGCAGTGCTCCTTCTCCGGGACTAGCGGGAGGGCGTGCCAAAAACATTCAGTACTTC
cdr3_length: 15; d_call: NA; v_call: TRBV21-1; clone_size: NA; j_call: TRBJ1-2; cdr3_aa: CASSNGQTTRYGYTF; cdr3_nt: TGTGCCAGCAGCAATGGGCAGACTACTCGGTATGGCTACACCTTC
cdr3_length: 14; d_call: NA; v_call: TRBV9; clone_size: few; j_call: TRBJ2-5; cdr3_aa: CASSWGAGGETQYF; cdr3_nt: TGTGCCAGCAGCTGGGGGGCCGGTGGGGAGACCCAGTACTTC
cdr3_length: 11; d_call: NA; v_call: TRBV10-3; clone_size: NA; j_call: TRBJ2-1; cdr3_aa: CAIATGNEQFF; cdr3_nt: TGTGCCATCGCAACGGGGAATGAGCAGTTCTTC
cdr3_length: 14; d_call: TRBD1; v_call: TRBV12-3/TRBV12-4; clone_size: NA; j_call: TRBJ2-7; cdr3_aa: CASSFRTGGYEQYF; cdr3_nt: TGTGCCAGCAGTTTCCGGACAGGGGGATACGAGCAGTACTTC
cdr3_length: 15; d_call: NA; v_call: TRBV20-1; clone_size: many; j_call: TRBJ2-7; cdr3_aa: CSAQTGREISYEQYF; cdr3_nt: TGCAGTGCTCAGACGGGGCGGGAAATCTCCTACGAGCAGTACTTC
cdr3_length: 16; d_call: NA; v_call: TRBV5-6; clone_size: many; j_call: TRBJ2-2; cdr3_aa: CASSRAREWNTGELFF; cdr3_nt: TGTGCCAGCAGTCGAGCTCGCGAGTGGAACACCGGGGAGCTGTTTTTT
cdr3_length: 15; d_call: NA; v_call: TRBV5-1; clone_size: few; j_call: TRBJ2-7; cdr3_aa: CASAASPDLSYEQYF; cdr3_nt: TGCGCCAGCGCGGCCTCCCCGGACTTGTCCTACGAGCAGTACTTC
cdr3_length: 14; d_call: TRBD2; v_call: TRBV10-1; clone_size: few; j_call: TRBJ2-1; cdr3_aa: CASHLAEPANEQFF; cdr3_nt: TGCGCCAGCCACCTAGCGGAGCCAGCCAATGAGCAGTTCTTC
cdr3_length: 13; d_call: NA; v_call: TRBV6-4; clone_size: few; j_call: TRBJ2-3; cdr3_aa: CASSDSRLNTQYF; cdr3_nt: TGTGCCAGCAGTGACTCGAGGCTCAATACGCAGTATTTT
cdr3_length: 16; d_call: TRBD2; v_call: TRBV29-1; clone_size: NA; j_call: TRBJ2-1; cdr3_aa: CSATRQRLAGGNEQFF; cdr3_nt: TGCAGCGCAACTAGACAGCGACTAGCGGGGGGTAATGAGCAGTTCTTC
cdr3_length: 14; d_call: TRBD1; v_call: TRBV7-6; clone_size: many; j_call: TRBJ1-4; cdr3_aa: CASSFIGQGEKLFF; cdr3_nt: TGTGCCAGCAGCTTTATTGGACAGGGTGAAAAACTGTTTTTT
cdr3_length: 14; d_call: NA; v_call: TRBV10-3; clone_size: few; j_call: TRBJ1-1; cdr3_aa: CAIRAGGMNTEAFF; cdr3_nt: TGTGCCATCCGCGCCGGCGGCATGAACACTGAAGCTTTCTTT
cdr3_length: 13; d_call: TRBD2; v_call: TRBV7-3; clone_size: NA; j_call: TRBJ2-1; cdr3_aa: CASSTWGGNEQFF; cdr3_nt: TGTGCCAGCAGCACTTGGGGGGGAAATGAGCAGTTCTTC
cdr3_length: 15; d_call: TRBD1; v_call: TRBV7-6; clone_size: NA; j_call: TRBJ2-2; cdr3_aa: CASSSGTAYTGELFF; cdr3_nt: TGTGCCAGCAGCTCGGGGACAGCCTACACCGGGGAGCTGTTTTTT
cdr3_length: 13; d_call: NA; v_call: TRBV29-1; clone_size: few; j_call: TRBJ2-5; cdr3_aa: CSVGTGRQETQYF; cdr3_nt: TGCAGCGTTGGTACAGGGCGGCAAGAGACCCAGTACTTC
cdr3_length: 21; d_call: NA; v_call: TRBV4-1; clone_size: NA; j_call: TRBJ2-2; cdr3_aa: CASSQDPQGLRSTTQTGELFF; cdr3_nt: TGCGCCAGCAGCCAAGATCCACAGGGCCTAAGATCTACGACGCAAACCGGGGAGCTGTTTTTT
cdr3_length: 15; d_call: TRBD2; v_call: TRBV4-1; clone_size: NA; j_call: TRBJ2-7; cdr3_aa: CASSQGLAGAGEQYF; cdr3_nt: TGCGCCAGCAGCCAAGGGTTAGCGGGGGCAGGAGAGCAGTACTTC
cdr3_length: 13; d_call: NA; v_call: TRBV6-1; clone_size: few; j_call: TRBJ2-7; cdr3_aa: CASRSLNPYEQYF; cdr3_nt: TGTGCCAGCAGATCACTGAACCCCTACGAGCAGTACTTC
cdr3_length: 14; d_call: NA; v_call: TRBV9; clone_size: few; j_call: TRBJ2-3; cdr3_aa: CASSVGQFTDTQYF; cdr3_nt: TGTGCCAGCAGCGTAGGACAGTTTACAGATACGCAGTATTTT
cdr3_length: 14; d_call: NA; v_call: TRBV10-3; clone_size: few; j_call: TRBJ2-2; cdr3_aa: CASKGVLETGELFF; cdr3_nt: TGTGCCAGTAAAGGGGTCCTAGAGACCGGGGAGCTGTTTTTT
cdr3_length: 15; d_call: TRBD1; v_call: TRBV12-3/TRBV12-4; clone_size: many; j_call: TRBJ1-3; cdr3_aa: CASSPTGGNGNTIYF; cdr3_nt: TGTGCCAGCTCTCCAACAGGGGGTAACGGAAACACCATATATTTT
cdr3_length: 13; d_call: NA; v_call: TRBV20-1; clone_size: NA; j_call: TRBJ2-3; cdr3_aa: CSAESPGTDTQYF; cdr3_nt: TGCAGTGCTGAGTCCCCGGGCACAGATACGCAGTATTTT
cdr3_length: 14; d_call: TRBD2; v_call: TRBV7-9; clone_size: few; j_call: TRBJ2-7; cdr3_aa: CASSSGSGSYEQYF; cdr3_nt: TGTGCCAGCAGCTCTGGTAGCGGGAGCTACGAGCAGTACTTC
cdr3_length: 14; d_call: NA; v_call: TRBV6-2/TRBV6-3; clone_size: NA; j_call: TRBJ1-5; cdr3_aa: CASSSRGERQPQHF; cdr3_nt: TGTGCCAGCAGCTCAAGGGGGGAGAGGCAGCCCCAGCATTTT
cdr3_length: 16; d_call: TRBD2; v_call: TRBV7-9; clone_size: NA; j_call: TRBJ2-1; cdr3_aa: CASSFFWRGGYNEQFF; cdr3_nt: TGTGCCAGCAGCTTCTTCTGGCGGGGGGGGTACAATGAGCAGTTCTTC
cdr3_length: 15; d_call: TRBD2; v_call: TRBV7-6; clone_size: NA; j_call: TRBJ2-1; cdr3_aa: CASSFGLAAHNEQFF; cdr3_nt: TGTGCCAGCAGCTTCGGACTAGCGGCCCACAATGAGCAGTTCTTC
cdr3_length: 11; d_call: NA; v_call: TRBV20-1; clone_size: NA; j_call: TRBJ1-1; cdr3_aa: CSARQDSEAFF; cdr3_nt: TGCAGTGCTAGACAGGACAGTGAAGCTTTCTTT
cdr3_length: 15; d_call: NA; v_call: TRBV12-3/TRBV12-4; clone_size: NA; j_call: TRBJ2-7; cdr3_aa: CASSFSAGFSYEQYF; cdr3_nt: TGTGCCAGCAGTTTTTCGGCAGGCTTTTCTTACGAGCAGTACTTC
cdr3_length: 19; d_call: TRBD2; v_call: TRBV12-3/TRBV12-4; clone_size: few; j_call: TRBJ2-1; cdr3_aa: CASSPTSGGNISSYNEQFF; cdr3_nt: TGTGCCAGCAGTCCCACTAGCGGGGGCAATATTAGCTCCTACAATGAGCAGTTCTTC
cdr3_length: 13; d_call: NA; v_call: TRBV12-3/TRBV12-4; clone_size: many; j_call: TRBJ2-7; cdr3_aa: CASSLWRNYEQYF; cdr3_nt: TGTGCCAGCAGTTTGTGGCGGAACTACGAGCAGTACTTC
cdr3_length: 15; d_call: TRBD2; v_call: TRBV15; clone_size: few; j_call: TRBJ2-5; cdr3_aa: CATSRGGAGEETQYF; cdr3_nt: TGTGCCACCAGTCGCGGGGGGGCAGGAGAGGAGACCCAGTACTTC
cdr3_length: 14; d_call: NA; v_call: TRBV12-3/TRBV12-4; clone_size: few; j_call: TRBJ1-3; cdr3_aa: CASSLMQTGNTIYF; cdr3_nt: TGTGCCAGCAGTTTAATGCAAACGGGAAACACCATATATTTT
cdr3_length: 14; d_call: TRBD2; v_call: TRBV20-1; clone_size: many; j_call: TRBJ2-7; cdr3_aa: CSAHLAGRSYEQYF; cdr3_nt: TGCAGTGCTCACCTAGCGGGCCGCTCCTACGAGCAGTACTTC
cdr3_length: 15; d_call: NA; v_call: TRBV7-2; clone_size: NA; j_call: TRBJ2-4; cdr3_aa: CASSPGAGLRDIQYF; cdr3_nt: TGTGCCAGCAGCCCAGGAGCGGGTCTTAGAGACATTCAGTACTTC
cdr3_length: 17; d_call: TRBD1; v_call: TRBV7-9; clone_size: few; j_call: TRBJ1-4; cdr3_aa: CASSLGQGLTTNEKLFF; cdr3_nt: TGTGCCAGCAGCTTAGGACAGGGGTTAACAACTAATGAAAAACTGTTTTTT
cdr3_length: 12; d_call: NA; v_call: TRBV12-3/TRBV12-4; clone_size: once; j_call: TRBJ2-7; cdr3_aa: CASGGSQVEQYF; cdr3_nt: TGTGCCAGCGGCGGGTCTCAGGTCGAGCAGTACTTC
cdr3_length: 16; d_call: TRBD2; v_call: TRBV20-1; clone_size: NA; j_call: TRBJ2-2; cdr3_aa: CSALGLAGVDTGELFF; cdr3_nt: TGCAGTGCTTTGGGACTAGCGGGAGTCGACACCGGGGAGCTGTTTTTT
cdr3_length: 16; d_call: TRBD1; v_call: TRBV5-5; clone_size: NA; j_call: TRBJ2-2; cdr3_aa: CASSLLRQGNTGELFF; cdr3_nt: TGTGCCAGCAGCTTACTAAGACAGGGCAACACCGGGGAGCTGTTTTTT
cdr3_length: 11; d_call: NA; v_call: TRBV20-1; clone_size: NA; j_call: TRBJ1-1; cdr3_aa: CSAPGHTEAFF; cdr3_nt: TGCAGTGCCCCTGGACACACTGAAGCTTTCTTT
cdr3_length: 15; d_call: NA; v_call: TRBV7-8; clone_size: few; j_call: TRBJ2-2; cdr3_aa: CASSRSGSNTGELFF; cdr3_nt: TGTGCCAGCAGCCGCTCCGGGTCGAACACCGGGGAGCTGTTTTTT
cdr3_length: 13; d_call: NA; v_call: TRBV20-1; clone_size: once; j_call: TRBJ2-3; cdr3_aa: CSASKGGTDTQYF; cdr3_nt: TGCAGTGCTAGTAAAGGGGGCACAGATACGCAGTATTTT
cdr3_length: 11; d_call: NA; v_call: TRBV12-3/TRBV12-4; clone_size: NA; j_call: TRBJ1-6; cdr3_aa: CASSFRGPLHF; cdr3_nt: TGTGCCAGCAGTTTTCGGGGACCCCTCCACTTT
cdr3_length: 11; d_call: NA; v_call: TRBV10-3; clone_size: many; j_call: TRBJ2-5; cdr3_aa: CAISEQETQYF; cdr3_nt: TGTGCCATCAGTGAACAAGAGACCCAGTACTTC
cdr3_length: 15; d_call: TRBD1; v_call: TRBV6-1; clone_size: NA; j_call: TRBJ2-2; cdr3_aa: CATRPDRGGTGELFF; cdr3_nt: TGTGCCACCCGACCCGACAGGGGTGGCACCGGGGAGCTGTTTTTT
cdr3_length: 13; d_call: NA; v_call: TRBV5-1; clone_size: few; j_call: TRBJ1-1; cdr3_aa: CASSLLLGREAFF; cdr3_nt: TGCGCCAGCAGCTTACTTTTGGGGAGGGAAGCTTTCTTT
cdr3_length: 13; d_call: TRBD1; v_call: TRBV10-3; clone_size: NA; j_call: TRBJ1-1; cdr3_aa: CAISFRGDTEAFF; cdr3_nt: TGTGCCATCAGTTTCAGGGGGGACACTGAAGCTTTCTTT
cdr3_length: 15; d_call: TRBD1; v_call: TRBV15; clone_size: NA; j_call: TRBJ2-3; cdr3_aa: CATSRPGQGSDTQYF; cdr3_nt: TGTGCCACCAGCAGGCCGGGACAGGGCTCAGATACGCAGTATTTT